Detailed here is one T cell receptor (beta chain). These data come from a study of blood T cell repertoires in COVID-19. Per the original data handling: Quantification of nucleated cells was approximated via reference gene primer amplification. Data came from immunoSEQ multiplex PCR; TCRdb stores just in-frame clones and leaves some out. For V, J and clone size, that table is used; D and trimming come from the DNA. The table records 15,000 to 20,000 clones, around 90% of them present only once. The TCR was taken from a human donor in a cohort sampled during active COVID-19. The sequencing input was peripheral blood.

CDR3: CAISERAGDSKNIQYF. The CDR3 nucleotides read TGTGCCATCAGTGAGCGAGCGGGTGACTCCAAAAACATTCAGTACTTC. The genes are TRBV10-3 and TRBJ2-4; tentative D call: TRBD2 (6 bases). The CDR3 runs to 16 residues. Trimming shortened V by 2 bases and J by 2 bases, and 13 bases separated the two germline ends. CDR1 is ENHRY, CDR2 SYGVKD, per germline.